The 32 T cell receptor beta chains below come from one sample, sequenced in a study of blood T cell repertoires in COVID-19. Produced via immunoSEQ multiplex PCR; TCRdb's table is partial and in-frame only. In the table there are around 320,000 clones, roughly nine tenths of which are singletons. Sample: peripheral blood. These receptors all come from a woman in her twenties or thirties with COVID-19, enrolled during active disease.

This clone came up once. V is TRBV5-1 and J is TRBJ2-1; D is possibly TRBD2 (7 bases). From germline, CDR1 is SGHRS and CDR2 YFSETQ. The CDR3 is made up of 15 amino acids. The V end lost 4 bases, the J end lost 9 bases, and 20 bases lay between the germline ends. CDR3 sequence reads: CASSLPMGGAVEQFF. In DNA, the CDR3 is TGCGCCAGCAGCCTCCCCATGGGGGGGGCGGTTGAGCAGTTCTTC. The full variable domain, with the rest looked up from reference TRBV5-1 and TRBJ2-1, is KAGVTQTPRYLIKTRGQQVTLSCSPISGHRSVSWYQQTPGQGLQFLFEYFSETQRNKGNFPGRFSGRQFSNSRSEMNVSTLELGDSALYLCASSLPMGGAVEQFFGPGTRLTVL.

The chain employs TRBV6-5 and TRBJ1-2, with no clear D. Trimming stripped 2 bases from V and 3 bases from J, with 7 bases between. The CDR3 sequence is 13 residues long. Germline CDR1 MNHEY, CDR2 SVGAGI. The CDR3 nucleotides are TGTGCCAGCAGTTACAACAGTGACTATGGCTACACCTTC. This translates into CASSYNSDYGYTF.

The CDR3 DNA reads TGTGCCAGCAGCTTTGGACATACCAATGGCTACACCTTC. It encodes CASSFGHTNGYTF. The rearrangement links TRBV7-2 to TRBJ1-2, with D perhaps matching TRBD1 (5 bases). Germline CDR1 reads SGHTA; CDR2 reads FQGNSA. This CDR3 has 13 residues. V was cut by 3 bases and J by 6 bases, with 11 bases left in between. The entire variable domain, with the rest obtained from reference TRBV7-2 and TRBJ1-2, is as follows: GAGVSQSPSNKVTEKGKDVELRCDPISGHTALYWYRQSLGQGLEFLIYFQGNSAPDKSGLPSDRFSAERTGGSVSTLTIQRTQQEDSAVYLCASSFGHTNGYTFGSGTRLTVV.

The CDR3 sequence: CAINERGTTDTQYF. CDR3 coding DNA: TGTGCCATCAACGAGCGGGGGACCACAGATACGCAGTATTTT. This sequence joins TRBV10-3 and TRBJ2-3; TRBD2 matches 8 bases. Germline CDR1 ENHRY, CDR2 SYGVKD. The J segment lost 2 bases and the V segment lost 7 bases, leaving 5 bases of the junction unmatched. The CDR3 length is 14 residues.

This clone was counted a few times. The chain has TRBV5-1 and TRBJ2-1, with D perhaps matching TRBD2 (7 bases). CDR3 size: 14 residues. Trimming took off 3 bases at V and 8 bases at J, with 15 bases between the two ends. The germline V gene has CDR1 SGHRS and CDR2 YFSETQ. CDR3 residues: CASSSNGGRDEQFF. The CDR3, as DNA: TGCGCCAGCAGCTCCAACGGGGGGCGGGATGAGCAGTTCTTC.

The chain uses TRBV30 and TRBJ2-5, with TRBD2 identical over 9 bases. The CDR3 has 14 amino acids. The germline V gene has CDR1 GTSNPN and CDR2 SVGIG (reference sequence). Losses at the gene ends were 3 bases for V and 4 bases for J; bases not matched to a gene: 6. CDR3 in amino acids: CAWRVAGAGETQYF. The CDR3 region has the DNA TGTGCCTGGAGAGTAGCGGGGGCCGGAGAGACCCAGTACTTC.

The chain couples TRBV28 to TRBJ1-2; 9 nucleotides align to TRBD1. V trimming: 2 bases; J trimming: 5 bases; junction bases outside the gene matches: 3. Looked up from germline, CDR1 is MDHEN and CDR2 is SYDVKM. The length of the CDR3 is 14 residues. The CDR3 here is CASSLGTGSYGYTF. The CDR3 bases are TGTGCCAGCAGTTTAGGGACAGGGAGTTATGGCTACACCTTC.

The gene calls are TRBV9 and TRBJ1-1; D gene unclear. Trimming shortened V by 0 bases and J by 4 bases, and 13 bases separated the two germline ends. CDR3 length: 15 residues. Germline CDR1 reads SGDLS; CDR2 reads YYNGEE. CDR3 sequence (DNA): TGTGCCAGCAGCGTAGTCGGCAGGCCGAGCACTGAAGCTTTCTTT. Protein: CASSVVGRPSTEAFF.

This rearrangement joins TRBV19 to TRBJ1-1; D gene ambiguous. The V gene's germline CDR1 is LNHDA and CDR2 SQIVND (reference sequence). This CDR3 is built from 14 residues. The V end was cut by 2 bases, the J end by 0 bases, with 7 bases between. As DNA, the CDR3 is TGTGCCAGTAGTATACAGGCAGTGAACACTGAAGCTTTCTTT. Translating gives CASSIQAVNTEAFF.

The chain joins TRBV15 to TRBJ2-1, with no clear D. This CDR3 is 13 amino acids long. Looked up from germline, CDR1 is LNHNV and CDR2 is YYDKDF (reference sequence). Trimming took 1 base from V and 5 from J, leaving 6 bases between them. As DNA, the CDR3 is TGTGCCACCAGCAGAGTGGCCGACAATGAGCAGTTCTTC. It translates to CATSRVADNEQFF. Drawing the rest from reference TRBV15 and TRBJ2-1, the complete variable domain is DAMVIQNPRYQVTQFGKPVTLSCSQTLNHNVMYWYQQKSSQAPKLLFHYYDKDFNNEADTPDNFQSRRPNTSFCFLDIRSPGLGDTAMYLCATSRVADNEQFFGPGTRLTVL.

The rearrangement uses TRBV5-1 and TRBJ2-5, with 12 bases that match TRBD2. Per the germline V gene, CDR1 is SGHRS and CDR2 is YFSETQ. CDR3 length: 15 residues. With 0 bases clipped from V and 5 bases from J, the junction kept 2 bases outside the gene matches. CDR3 DNA: TGCGCCAGCAGCTTGGGGACTAGCGGGGCGGAGACCCAGTACTTC. This gives the protein CASSLGTSGAETQYF.

The chain uses TRBV24-1 and TRBJ1-5; D is uncertain. Germline V gene data show CDR1 as KGHDR and CDR2 as SFDVKD. The V gene lost 5 bases and the J gene lost 1 base, with 8 bases spanning the gap. This CDR3 has 14 residues. DNA of the CDR3: TGTGCCACCAGTGCTTTTGGCAGCAATCAGCCCCAGCATTTT. It specifies CATSAFGSNQPQHF.

This clone showed up just once. The rearrangement uses TRBV14 and TRBJ2-3, with TRBD2 matching 8 bases. V lost 2 bases, J lost 6 bases, and 4 bases stayed unmatched. The CDR3 covers 14 residues. Germline V CDR1 and CDR2: SGHDN, FVKESK. In nucleotides, the CDR3 is TGTGCCAGCAGCCAATGGACTAGCTGGGATACGCAGTATTTT. Its protein is CASSQWTSWDTQYF.

The chain uses TRBV18 and TRBJ2-1; no firm D call. The CDR3 has 12 amino acids. From germline, CDR1 is KGHSH and CDR2 LQKENI. V lost 0 bases to trimming and J lost 6 bases, with 3 bases between them. CDR3 nucleotides: TGTGCCAGCTCACCACCGAGCAATGAGCAGTTCTTC. It translates to CASSPPSNEQFF.

CDR3 region: CASSFFDQPQHF. CDR3 coding DNA: TGTGCCAGCAGCTTCTTCGATCAGCCCCAGCATTTT. The chain joins TRBV7-9 to TRBJ1-5; D remains ambiguous. The CDR3 is 12 amino acids. The germline V and J ends were trimmed by 3 bases and 5 bases, with 5 bases remaining between them. The germline V gene has CDR1 SEHNR and CDR2 FQNEAQ (reference sequence).

A note on this clone: Different DNA sequences within this sample yield the same CDR3. The rearrangement uses TRBV10-3 and TRBJ2-1; D is uncertain. The germline gives CDR1 ENHRY, CDR2 SYGVKD. There are 12 residues in the CDR3. V lost 5 bases and J 5 bases, leaving 7 bases between the germline ends. CDR3 loop: CAISPRDNEQFF. CDR3 in DNA: TGTGCCATCAGTCCTCGCGACAATGAGCAGTTCTTC.

This clone was seen a handful of times. The gene calls are TRBV14 and TRBJ2-2; D unresolved. V lost 5 bases, J lost 0 bases, and 10 bases lay in between. This CDR3 is built from 15 residues. Germline CDR1 reads SGHDN; CDR2 reads FVKESK. CDR3 in DNA: TGTGCCAGCAGCGCGACTCGTACGAACACCGGGGAGCTGTTTTTT. Translating it yields CASSATRTNTGELFF.

The chain employs TRBV15 and TRBJ2-1; the match to TRBD1 covers 7 bases. The CDR3 has 17 amino acids. Germline V gene sequence: CDR1 LNHNV, CDR2 YYDKDF (reference sequence). J was trimmed by 4 bases and V by 0 bases; bases with no gene match: 9. Here the CDR3 reads CATSRDYDRVLYNEQFF. CDR3 bases: TGTGCCACCAGCAGAGATTACGACAGGGTACTTTACAATGAGCAGTTCTTC. The full variable domain, in which reference TRBV15 and TRBJ2-1 provide the parts outside the CDR3, is DAMVIQNPRYQVTQFGKPVTLSCSQTLNHNVMYWYQQKSSQAPKLLFHYYDKDFNNEADTPDNFQSRRPNTSFCFLDIRSPGLGDTAMYLCATSRDYDRVLYNEQFFGPGTRLTVL.

V and J are TRBV4-2 and TRBJ2-3, with TRBD2 matching 8 bases. Germline V gene lookup returns CDR1 LGHNA and CDR2 YNFKEQ. CDR3 length: 16 amino acids. Losses at the gene ends were 4 bases for V and 3 bases for J; bases not matched to a gene: 9. Here the CDR3 DNA reads TGTGCCAGCAGCCCAGCGGGGGCCAGTGGTACAGATACGCAGTATTTT. Protein: CASSPAGASGTDTQYF.

This clone was detected only once. The chain combines TRBV2 with TRBJ1-1; D gene uncertain. Germline V lookup: CDR1 SNHLY, CDR2 FYNNEI. This CDR3 comprises 14 residues. V was cut by 2 bases and J by 1 base, with 8 bases left in between. This CDR3 is CASSEQVGNTEAFF. For the CDR3, the DNA is TGTGCCAGCAGTGAACAGGTAGGGAACACTGAAGCTTTCTTT.

This chain uses TRBV19 with TRBJ2-7; 7 bases are shared with TRBD1. After removal of 5 bases from V and 0 bases from J, the junction contained 16 bases not matched to a gene. The CDR3 extends over 18 amino acids. The V gene's germline CDR1 is LNHDA and CDR2 SQIVND (reference sequence). The CDR3 is CASSAPRSQGSTSYEQYF. In DNA form, the CDR3 reads TGTGCCAGTAGTGCCCCGAGGTCACAGGGGTCTACCTCCTACGAGCAGTACTTC.

The chain joins TRBV19 to TRBJ2-2; TRBD1 might be the D (6 bases). Trimming removed 5 bases from V and 0 bases from J, with 13 bases in between. CDR1 LNHDA and CDR2 SQIVND come from the germline V gene (reference sequence). The CDR3 has 16 amino acids. The CDR3 DNA reads TGTGCCAGTAGTCCGGTACAGGGATCGAACACCGGGGAGCTGTTTTTT. Its translation: CASSPVQGSNTGELFF.

The rearrangement uses TRBV5-1 and TRBJ1-1, with TRBD1 matching over 9 bases. CDR3 length equals 16 residues. Trimming removed 7 bases from V and 5 bases from J; junction bases left unmatched: 15. Germline V CDR1 and CDR2: SGHRS, YFSETQ. CDR3 protein: CASARGLGTGWTEAFF. For the CDR3, the DNA is TGCGCCAGCGCCAGGGGGCTCGGGACAGGGTGGACTGAAGCTTTCTTT.

The chain has TRBV2 and TRBJ1-1; D remains unclear. Trimming cost V 4 bases and J 4 bases, with 4 bases left between them. This CDR3 is built from 11 residues. From germline, CDR1 is SNHLY and CDR2 FYNNEI. The CDR3, as DNA: TGTGCCAGCAGTGCGGTCACTGAAGCTTTCTTT. It is translated as CASSAVTEAFF.

The chain couples TRBV6-5 to TRBJ2-2; 9 bases are a match to TRBD2. This CDR3 comprises 15 residues. V gave up 7 bases and J gave up 5 bases; unmatched junction bases: 8. Germline-derived CDR1 and CDR2 are MNHEY and SVGAGI. CDR3 protein: CASKFSGGRTGELFF. DNA for the CDR3: TGTGCCAGCAAGTTCAGCGGGGGGCGAACCGGGGAGCTGTTTTTT.

The chain carries TRBV2 and TRBJ2-7, with D possibly matching TRBD1 (6 bases). Trimming removed 10 bases at V and 1 base at J, with 8 bases between. CDR1 and CDR2 (germline): SNHLY, FYNNEI. The CDR3 is 11 amino acids. CDR3: CAIGQSYEQYF. The CDR3 DNA reads TGTGCCATAGGACAGTCCTACGAGCAGTACTTC.

The chain links TRBV2 to TRBJ1-1; TRBD1 might be the D (6 bases). V shed 3 bases and J shed 3 bases, with 20 bases lying between them. Per germline, CDR1 SNHLY and CDR2 FYNNEI. The CDR3 runs 17 residues. In DNA form, the CDR3 reads TGTGCCAGCAGTGATGGACAGTTCTCCCCAGGGGACACTGAAGCTTTCTTT. This sequence encodes CASSDGQFSPGDTEAFF.

J is TRBJ1-2 and V is TRBV3-1 (or the pseudogene TRBV3-2), with D maybe TRBD1 (5 bases). V was clipped by 2 bases and J by 5 bases, with 6 bases between them. This CDR3 is 12 amino acids long. From germline, CDR1 is LGHDT and CDR2 YNNKEL (reference sequence). CDR3 nucleotide sequence: TGTGCCAGCAGCCAAAGGGGTTATGGCTACACCTTC. Its protein product is CASSQRGYGYTF.

This chain uses TRBV7-9 with TRBJ2-3; 9 positions agree with TRBD2. Germline V gene lookup returns CDR1 SEHNR and CDR2 FQNEAQ (reference sequence). Trimming removed 2 bases from V and 4 bases from J; junction bases left unmatched: 7. The length of the CDR3 is 16 residues. For the CDR3, the DNA is TGTGCCAGCAGCTTACAGCGGGGGGCGGGCCCAGATACGCAGTATTTT. Encoded protein: CASSLQRGAGPDTQYF.

The gene calls are TRBV24-1 and TRBJ2-2, with 7 bases identical to TRBD1. The length of the CDR3 is 16 residues. Per the germline V gene, CDR1 is KGHDR and CDR2 is SFDVKD. V was clipped by 3 bases and J by 0 bases; unmatched bases: 3. In DNA, the CDR3 is TGTGCCACCAGTGATGGGGACAGACCGAACACCGGGGAGCTGTTTTTT. It is translated as CATSDGDRPNTGELFF.

This clone has just one count. J is TRBJ1-6 and V is TRBV4-1; 11 nucleotides match TRBD1. This CDR3 is built from 15 residues. Trimming took 4 bases from V and 9 from J; bases not matched to a gene: 5. Germline V CDR1 and CDR2: MGHRA, YSYEKL. The CDR3 DNA is TGCGCCAGCAGCCGGGAGGACAGGGGGCTTTCACCCCTCCACTTT. Translation gives CASSREDRGLSPLHF.

The rearrangement uses TRBV3-1 (or the pseudogene TRBV3-2) and TRBJ2-5; perhaps TRBD1 as D (5 bases). The CDR3 is 12 amino acids. Germline V gives CDR1 LGHDT, CDR2 YNNKEL (reference sequence). V lost 5 bases, J lost 5 bases, and 9 bases lay in between. CDR3 in amino acids: CASSRGWETQYF. CDR3 DNA sequence: TGTGCCAGCAGCAGGGGTTGGGAGACCCAGTACTTC.